This paragraph covers one T cell receptor beta chain sequence. This clone occurred many times. Its binding antigen is unknown. Coverage ceases 3 residues before the CDR3 finishes, and the germline J gene fills in the end. For sequencing, equivalent amounts of genomic DNA were input from CVID and control samples. For every sample, a 60 bp segment covering the rearranged TCRbeta CDR3 region was amplified and then sequenced. The immunoSEQ assay, a bias-corrected multiplex PCR combined with high-throughput sequencing, was used for TCRbeta amplification. In the paper's pipeline: Every unique nucleotide sequence counted as a clone and was annotated with V, D and J genes, copy number and frequency. Sequences were labeled productive if in frame, and non-productive if out of frame or containing stop codons. Clonality was calculated from Shannon's entropy as previously described. The predicted amino acid sequences of productive clones were used to derive the mean CDR3 Kyte-Doolittle hydropathy. The R hclust function was used to hierarchically cluster scaled V gene usage with Manhattan distance and complete linkage. Sharing of clones by CDR3 amino acid sequence was evaluated by resampling 12 repertoires per group over 100 rounds. The repertoires were screened for 60 to 85 published EBV-specific TCRbeta sequences and approximately 240 published CMV-specific TCRbeta sequences. A couple of CVID samples yielding fewer than 10,000 sequences were excluded from analysis, leaving over 35 CVID repertoires. TCRdb obtained this table from immuneACCESS and retained in-frame rearrangements with V and J assigned. These tables miss some clones; where compared with another copy, unresolved V genes account for less than half of the shortfall, and the remainder is unexplained. V, J and clone size derive from that table, while D and trimming were established from the DNA sequence. This sample includes 50,000 to 55,000 clones, and none of them was observed just once. The ten largest clones represent about 1.7% of the sample.

Both CVID patients and healthy controls were predominantly of Caucasian heritage. Heparinized peripheral whole blood samples of about 4.5 to 8 ml were collected from each donor. Genomic DNA from adults with common variable immune deficiency (CVID) and from healthy adult controls was the source for sequencing TCRbeta CDR3 repertoires. The control group comprised approximately 22 healthy adult volunteers, roughly twelve female and about 10 male, aged roughly 23 to 70 years with a mean age of around 37. Diluted blood was subjected to density centrifugation over Hypaque 1077 or Ficoll-Paque for isolation of peripheral blood mononuclear cells. Genomic DNA was extracted from unsorted mononuclear cells by Qiagen column purification or by a centrifugation-based method. Deletion took 4 bases off V and 3 bases off J, with a span of 24 bases between the germline ends. The CDR3 contains 18 residues, cysteine and phenylalanine counted. Shown are 45 bases from within the CDR3, in frame from base 1. Sequences SGHRS (CDR1) and YFSETQ (CDR2) are obtained from the germline V gene.

This sample is part of a study of T cell clonality in common variable immunodeficiency (dated by TCRdb to between 2014 and 2016). General conclusions and limits of the study: CVID TCRbeta sequences reportedly showed fewer deletions and N-nucleotide insertions and lacked highly modified clones with 13 or more V deletions. TCRbeta clonality was higher in CVID subjects than in healthy controls (t-test p = 0.018), and the increase was most characteristic of about a third of subjects. Correlations between repertoire features and clinical complications were limited by patient heterogeneity within the CVID cohort. Healthy controls shared more TCRbeta clones with each other than CVID subjects shared among themselves (p < 0.0001). Despite equal DNA input, controls averaged around 80,000 unique sequences per sample versus about 31,547 in CVID samples. The authors noted that sequencing repertoires of T cell subpopulations would be needed to clarify what caused the increased clonality in CVID.

The sequencing input was peripheral blood mononuclear cells. Recombination connected TRBV5-1 to TRBJ2-3; the D segment could be TRBD1, given 6 matching bases. The source is a person aged 18-70 years in good health. The covered CDR3 bases are TGCGCCAGCAGCCCCCGGACCTGGGGGCGAGAAATTACAGATACG. The translation is CASSPRTWGREITDT. The whole CDR3 protein reads CASSPRTWGREITDTQYF. This CDR3, with the reference TRBV5-1 and TRBJ2-3 proteins standing in past its ends, gives the full variable domain KAGVTQTPRYLIKTRGQQVTLSCSPISGHRSVSWYQQTPGQGLQFLFEYFSETQRNKGNFPGRFSGRQFSNSRSEMNVSTLELGDSALYLCASSPRTWGREITDTQYFGPGTRLTVL.